This T cell receptor (beta chain) originates from a study of T cell repertoires in ileal Crohn's disease. Each sample's TCRB immunosequencing used around 0.45 micrograms of biopsy DNA. The table came from immunoSEQ multiplex PCR; TCRdb's copy has only in-frame clones and leaves some out. The sample has about 62,000 clones, around 90% seen once. The CDR3 extends over 14 amino acids. Germline lookup yields CDR1 MNHEY and CDR2 SVGAGI. J lost 4 bases, V lost 6 bases, and 5 bases had no gene match. Time point: neoterminal ileum biopsy at postoperative endoscopy, about 6 months after surgery. Sequenced sample: ileal tissue. The J gene is TRBJ1-3, the V gene TRBV6-5; 8 bases line up with TRBD1. This clonotype originated in an adult with Crohn's disease. The CDR3 nucleotides are TGTGCCAGCAGAGGACAGGGTGGAGGAAACACCATATATTTT. Translating gives CASRGQGGGNTIYF.